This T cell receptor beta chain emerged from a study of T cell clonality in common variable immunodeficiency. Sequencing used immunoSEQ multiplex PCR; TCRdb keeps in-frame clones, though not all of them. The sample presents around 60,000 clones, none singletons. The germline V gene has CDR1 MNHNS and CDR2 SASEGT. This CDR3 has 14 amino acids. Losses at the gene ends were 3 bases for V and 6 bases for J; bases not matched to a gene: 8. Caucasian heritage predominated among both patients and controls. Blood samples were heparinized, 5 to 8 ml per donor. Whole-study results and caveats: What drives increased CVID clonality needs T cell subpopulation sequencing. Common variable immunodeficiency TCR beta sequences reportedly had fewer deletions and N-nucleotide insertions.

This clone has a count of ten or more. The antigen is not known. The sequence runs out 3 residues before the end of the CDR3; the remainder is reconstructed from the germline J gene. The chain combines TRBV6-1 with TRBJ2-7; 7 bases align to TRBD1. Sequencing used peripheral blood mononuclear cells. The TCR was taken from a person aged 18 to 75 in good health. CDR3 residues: CASSESKGAGEQYF. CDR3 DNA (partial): TGTGCCAGCAGTGAGTCTAAGGGGGCGGGCGAG.